The 31 T cell receptor beta chains given below trace back to one sample, sequenced in a study of T cells in Graves' hyperthyroidism and ophthalmopathy. TCR beta CDR3 regions were amplified from RNA. Primed by the HTBI set, a first-round RT-PCR was run on the TCR CDR3. MiXCR was run by TCRdb on the multiplex PCR reads, yielding one entry per CDR3 protein. Among around 500,000 distinct CDR3 sequences listed, 12% to 15% were seen once. Sequenced material: blood. The source is a woman aged 40 to 49 with Graves' hyperthyroidism.

This clonotype was picked up many times. The chain recombines TRBV7-9 with TRBJ1-2; D is ambiguous. The length of the CDR3 is 17 residues. CDR1 and CDR2 (germline): SEHNR, FQNEAQ (reference sequence). V dropped 3 bases and J dropped 0 bases, with 17 bases sitting between them. The CDR3 sequence: CASSFYSAVLTNYGYTF. CDR3 coding DNA: TGTGCCAGCAGCTTTTATTCGGCCGTTCTTACTAACTATGGCTACACCTTC.

There are many counts of this clonotype. The chain is built from TRBV29-1 and TRBJ2-7, with 11 positions matching TRBD1. Germline V gene lookup returns CDR1 SQVTM and CDR2 ANQGSEA. With V trimmed by 0 bases and J by 1 base, 2 bases remained unmatched. The CDR3 has 15 residues. Written as DNA, the CDR3 is TGCAGCGTTGAAGATGGGACAGGGGGTTCCTACGAGCAGTACTTC. It yields the protein CSVEDGTGGSYEQYF.

The V and J genes are TRBV5-6 and TRBJ1-1, with TRBD1 identical over 8 bases. Germline-derived CDR1 and CDR2 are SGHDT and YYEEEE. Trimming took 4 bases from V and 4 from J; bases not matched to a gene: 9. The CDR3 sequence is 15 residues long. The CDR3 sequence: CASSAYRGKGTEAFF. DNA for the CDR3: TGTGCCAGCAGCGCATACAGGGGGAAGGGCACTGAAGCTTTCTTT.

This clonotype was picked up many times. The V and J genes are TRBV7-8 and TRBJ2-3, with 7 bases matching TRBD1. CDR3 length equals 17 residues. Germline trimming cut 5 bases from V and 1 base from J; bases unmatched to any gene: 12. Germline values: CDR1 SGHVS, CDR2 FQNEAQ. CDR3 sequence: CASSLQGDLGGTDTQYF. The CDR3 region has the DNA TGTGCCAGCAGCCTCCAGGGGGATTTGGGGGGCACAGATACGCAGTATTTT. Full variable domain (outside the CDR3, taken from reference TRBV7-8 and TRBJ2-3): GAGVSQSPRYKVAKRGQDVALRCDPISGHVSLFWYQQALGQGPEFLTYFQNEAQLDKSGLPSDRFFAERPEGSVSTLKIQRTQQEDSAVYLCASSLQGDLGGTDTQYFGPGTRLTVL.

Ten or more counts support this clonotype. The gene calls are TRBV20-1 and TRBJ2-1, with 15 bases lining up with TRBD2. J gave up 13 bases and V 6 bases, and 7 bases lay outside the gene matches. CDR1 and CDR2 from the germline V gene are DFQATT and SNEGSKA (reference sequence). The CDR3 is made up of 13 amino acids. CDR3 bases: TGCAGTGCGCCTGGACTAGCGGGAGGGTTTCAGTTCTTC. Protein sequence: CSAPGLAGGFQFF.

This clonotype was found many times. V is TRBV12-3 or TRBV12-4 and J is TRBJ2-1; the match to TRBD2 covers 9 bases. The CDR3 runs 14 residues. V dropped 3 bases and J dropped 8; count of bases not matched to a gene: 5. CDR3 bases: TGTGCCAGCAGTTTTTTGGGACTAGCCTATGAGCAGTTCTTC. Protein: CASSFLGLAYEQFF.

At least ten counts were recorded for this clonotype. The rearrangement joins TRBV2 to TRBJ2-7; 12 bases fit TRBD2. Looked up from germline, CDR1 is SNHLY and CDR2 is FYNNEI. The V segment lost 6 bases and the J segment 0 bases; nucleotides outside the gene matches: 0. This CDR3 is built from 14 residues. The DNA of the CDR3 is TGTGCCAGCAGGACTAGCGGGAGCTCCTACGAGCAGTACTTC. It encodes CASRTSGSSYEQYF.

The rearrangement uses TRBV24-1 and TRBJ2-1; a possible D gene is TRBD1 (6 bases). V lost 2 bases to trimming and J lost 5 bases, with 12 bases between them. The CDR3 is 15 amino acids. Germline V gives CDR1 KGHDR, CDR2 SFDVKD. CDR3 in amino acids: CATSDWAGDDNEQFF. The CDR3 nucleotides read TGTGCCACCAGTGATTGGGCAGGGGACGACAATGAGCAGTTCTTC.

This clonotype was counted at least ten times. The chain couples TRBV3-1 to TRBJ1-4; 9 bases fit TRBD1. J was trimmed by 7 bases and V by 4 bases; bases with no gene match: 10. The CDR3 sequence is 16 residues long. Germline lookup yields CDR1 LGHDT and CDR2 YNNKEL (reference sequence). CDR3 in amino acids: CASSRTSGTGLEKLFF. The CDR3 DNA reads TGTGCCAGCAGCCGGACCTCCGGGACAGGGCTTGAAAAACTGTTTTTT.

The table lists this clonotype with a few counts. V gene TRBV6-2 or TRBV6-3 combines with J gene TRBJ2-7; maybe TRBD2 (5 bases). The CDR3 covers 14 residues. CDR1 and CDR2 (germline): MNHEY, SVGEGT. V lost 5 bases, J lost 3 bases, and 14 bases lay in between. The CDR3: CASSTPKRVYEQYF. The CDR3 region has the DNA TGTGCCAGCAGTACCCCCAAGAGGGTCTACGAGCAGTACTTC.

V usage is TRBV6-5 and J usage is TRBJ1-6, with 9 bases matching TRBD1. This CDR3 contains 15 residues. The V gene end was trimmed by 1 base and the J gene end by 10 bases; junction bases not matched to a gene: 5. The germline V gene encodes CDR1 MNHEY and CDR2 SVGAGI. CDR3 sequence: CASSYLDRGGSPLHF. CDR3 nucleotide sequence: TGTGCCAGCAGTTACTTGGACAGGGGAGGATCACCCCTCCACTTT.

A few counts support this clonotype. One base away lies a much larger clone, so this may be a sequencing read error. The V gene is TRBV12-3 or TRBV12-4, the J gene TRBJ2-7, with a tentative D call TRBD2 (6 bases). There are 15 residues in the CDR3. Between the trimmed V and J ends, which lost 4 bases and 4 bases, there was a span of 17 bases. The CDR3 protein is CASSSSNLGLYEQYF. CDR3 in DNA: TGTGCCAGCAGTTCCAGCAATTTGGGACTTTACGAGCAGTACTTC.

The chain combines TRBV24-1 with TRBJ1-5, with TRBD1 as a possible D gene (5 bases). V gave up 5 bases and J gave up 3 bases, with 7 bases separating them. The CDR3 covers 13 residues. Looked up from germline, CDR1 is KGHDR and CDR2 is SFDVKD. The chain's CDR3 is CATSGGTNQPQHF. CDR3 sequence (DNA): TGTGCCACCAGTGGGGGCACCAATCAGCCCCAGCATTTT.

The chain employs TRBV28 and TRBJ1-6, with no clear D. Germline loops: CDR1 MDHEN, CDR2 SYDVKM. V dropped 10 bases and J dropped 4 bases, with 17 bases sitting between them. CDR3 size: 15 residues. The CDR3 region is CAIKGTTVYNSPLHF. The CDR3 DNA follows: TGTGCCATCAAGGGAACGACGGTATATAATTCACCCCTCCACTTT.

This clonotype has a count of ten or more. CDR3 nucleotides: TGTGCCAGCAGCCTATATCACAGGGGAGAGACCCAGTACTTC. Its protein is CASSLYHRGETQYF. The chain carries TRBV6-1 and TRBJ2-5, with 7 bases identical to TRBD1. The CDR3 runs 14 residues. The V gene end was trimmed by 6 bases and the J gene end by 4 bases; junction bases not matched to a gene: 8. CDR1 is MNHNS, CDR2 SASEGT, per germline.

This clonotype was found many times. The chain combines TRBV29-1 with TRBJ2-1, with 11 bases lining up with TRBD2. Germline trimming cut 1 base from V and 5 bases from J; bases unmatched to any gene: 1. The CDR3 sequence is 14 residues long. Germline V gene sequence: CDR1 SQVTM, CDR2 ANQGSEA. CDR3 coding DNA: TGCAGCGTTGAAGGGGGACTAGCGGACAATGAGCAGTTCTTC. It encodes CSVEGGLADNEQFF.

Ten or more counts support this clonotype. This chain connects TRBV12-3 or TRBV12-4 to TRBJ1-2, with D possibly being TRBD1 (5 bases). The CDR3 has 16 residues. Trimming took off 1 base at V and 10 bases at J, with 22 bases between the two ends. The chain's CDR3 is CASSLGGVTGVGDYTF. The CDR3 DNA follows: TGTGCCAGCAGTTTAGGCGGAGTGACGGGGGTGGGGGACTACACCTTC.

This clonotype was counted ten times or more. The chain has TRBV3-1 and TRBJ2-1; D gene ambiguous. Germline V gene data show CDR1 as LGHDT and CDR2 as YNNKEL (reference sequence). V lost 0 bases, J lost 11 bases, and 14 bases lay in between. This CDR3 spans 14 amino acids. The CDR3 coding sequence is TGTGCCAGCAGCCAAGATACCGGGCTTAGTAAGCAGTTCTTC. Translated, it gives CASSQDTGLSKQFF.

This clonotype was seen many times. The rearrangement uses TRBV12-3 or TRBV12-4 and TRBJ2-1; 7 bases align to TRBD2. CDR3 length: 12 residues. The junction had 7 bases not matched to a gene; V was cut back by 5 bases and J by 12 bases. CDR3 sequence: CASSSGTARQFF. The CDR3 nucleotides read TGTGCCAGCAGTAGCGGGACTGCCCGGCAGTTCTTC.

Ten or more counts support this clonotype. This chain connects TRBV30 to TRBJ2-1; 7 bases line up with TRBD1. This CDR3 contains 13 residues. J was trimmed by 15 bases and V by 2 bases; bases with no gene match: 13. CDR1 and CDR2 (germline): GTSNPN, SVGIG (reference sequence). The CDR3: CAWSTGPKGDRFF. The CDR3, as DNA: TGTGCCTGGAGTACCGGGCCTAAGGGGGACAGGTTCTTC.

In its sample, this clonotype was seen many times. The V call is TRBV27, the J call TRBJ2-3; 10 nucleotides match TRBD1. The germline V gene encodes CDR1 MNHEY and CDR2 SMNVEV (reference sequence). The CDR3 totals 16 residues. V lost 2 bases and J lost 3; bases outside the gene matches: 5. CDR3 region: CASSLSDRGQTDTQYF. In nucleotides, the CDR3 is TGTGCCAGCAGTTTAAGCGACAGGGGGCAGACAGATACGCAGTATTTT.

The genes are TRBV29-1 and TRBJ2-1, with 11 bases lining up with TRBD2. V gave up 5 bases and J gave up 2 bases; unmatched junction bases: 8. The CDR3 length is 16 residues. CDR1 is SQVTM, CDR2 ANQGSEA, per germline. CDR3 DNA: TGCAGCGTTCCAACTAGCGGGAGCGGTACCTACAATGAGCAGTTCTTC. It encodes CSVPTSGSGTYNEQFF.

This clonotype turned up a few times. The rearrangement joins TRBV28 to TRBJ2-7, with 10 bases matching TRBD1. Germline CDR1 MDHEN, CDR2 SYDVKM. Trimming at V came to 5 bases and at J to 4 bases, leaving 8 bases not matched to a gene. This CDR3 spans 15 amino acids. The CDR3 reads CASSQYGTGVYEQYF. The CDR3 DNA reads TGTGCCAGCAGTCAATACGGGACAGGGGTTTACGAGCAGTACTTC.

This clonotype came up many times. The chain couples TRBV7-3 to TRBJ1-3, with TRBD1 as a possible D gene (5 bases). There are 13 residues in the CDR3. CDR1 is SGHTA, CDR2 FQGTGA, per germline. Trimming removed 5 bases at V and 2 bases at J, with 7 bases between. CDR3 amino acids: CASSQGPGNTIYF. CDR3 nucleotide sequence: TGTGCCAGCAGCCAGGGCCCTGGAAACACCATATATTTT.

This clonotype was detected ten times or more. CDR3 DNA: TGTGCCAGCTCACCTCAGCGGGCTGACAATGAGCAGTTCTTC. Protein product: CASSPQRADNEQFF. J is TRBJ2-1 and V is TRBV18; D might be TRBD2 (6 bases). The V end lost 3 bases, the J end lost 5 bases, and 11 bases lay between the germline ends. This CDR3 is built from 14 residues. Germline V CDR1 and CDR2: KGHSH, LQKENI.

This clonotype was recorded a few times. CDR3 coding DNA: TGTGCCAGCTCACCGACGACACCCTCAACTGGTGACATTCAGTACTTC. Its translation: CASSPTTPSTGDIQYF. The gene calls are TRBV18 and TRBJ2-4; unclear D gene. This CDR3 is built from 16 residues. CDR1 is KGHSH, CDR2 LQKENI, per germline. Trimming left V 3 bases short and J 8 bases short, with 20 bases between.

In its sample, this clonotype was seen many times. J is TRBJ2-7 and V is TRBV28; D is perhaps TRBD2 (6 bases). The CDR3 consists of 15 residues. With 5 bases removed from V and 0 bases from J, the gap between germline ends came to 14 bases. Germline V gene lookup returns CDR1 MDHEN and CDR2 SYDVKM. The CDR3 is CASSGGGASSYEQYF. The CDR3 coding sequence is TGTGCCAGCAGTGGAGGCGGGGCGAGCTCCTACGAGCAGTACTTC.

About this clonotype itself: With a much larger clone just one base away, this may be a read error. V usage is TRBV28 and J usage is TRBJ2-7; perhaps TRBD2 as D (6 bases). The assigned J gene may be wrong: the sequence end matches TRBJ2-1 better. Germline values: CDR1 MDHEN, CDR2 SYDVKM. The CDR3 extends over 14 amino acids. Here the CDR3 DNA reads TGTGCCAGCACTCGGGCGGGAAGTACCTACGAGCAGTTCTTC. The encoded protein is CASTRAGSTYEQFF.

The V call is TRBV28, the J call TRBJ1-1; the match to TRBD1 covers 7 bases. CDR3 length equals 17 residues. Trimming removed 3 bases from V and 4 bases from J; junction bases left unmatched: 14. Germline CDR1 MDHEN, CDR2 SYDVKM. CDR3 bases: TGTGCCAGCAGTTTTTCAGGGGGGTTTTCGGTGGGCACTGAAGCTTTCTTT. Translating it yields CASSFSGGFSVGTEAFF.

In regard to this clonotype: This may be a read error, as it is one base from a much larger clone. This sequence joins TRBV5-1 and TRBJ2-5; TRBD1 matches 8 bases. CDR1 SGHRS and CDR2 YFSETQ come from the germline V gene. The CDR3 totals 18 residues. CDR3 in amino acids: CAGSPGWTGTIFQETQYF. The CDR3, as DNA: TGCGCCGGCAGCCCGGGGTGGACAGGGACAATATTTCAAGAGACCCAGTACTTC.

This clonotype has ten or more counts. The rearrangement uses TRBV6-1 and TRBJ2-5, with D unresolved. The CDR3 is made up of 12 amino acids. The V gene lost 5 bases and the J gene lost 5 bases, with 9 bases spanning the gap. Germline loops: CDR1 MNHNS, CDR2 SASEGT. Here the CDR3 DNA reads TGTGCCAGCAGTTCCATGTATGAGACCCAGTACTTC. Its protein is CASSSMYETQYF.